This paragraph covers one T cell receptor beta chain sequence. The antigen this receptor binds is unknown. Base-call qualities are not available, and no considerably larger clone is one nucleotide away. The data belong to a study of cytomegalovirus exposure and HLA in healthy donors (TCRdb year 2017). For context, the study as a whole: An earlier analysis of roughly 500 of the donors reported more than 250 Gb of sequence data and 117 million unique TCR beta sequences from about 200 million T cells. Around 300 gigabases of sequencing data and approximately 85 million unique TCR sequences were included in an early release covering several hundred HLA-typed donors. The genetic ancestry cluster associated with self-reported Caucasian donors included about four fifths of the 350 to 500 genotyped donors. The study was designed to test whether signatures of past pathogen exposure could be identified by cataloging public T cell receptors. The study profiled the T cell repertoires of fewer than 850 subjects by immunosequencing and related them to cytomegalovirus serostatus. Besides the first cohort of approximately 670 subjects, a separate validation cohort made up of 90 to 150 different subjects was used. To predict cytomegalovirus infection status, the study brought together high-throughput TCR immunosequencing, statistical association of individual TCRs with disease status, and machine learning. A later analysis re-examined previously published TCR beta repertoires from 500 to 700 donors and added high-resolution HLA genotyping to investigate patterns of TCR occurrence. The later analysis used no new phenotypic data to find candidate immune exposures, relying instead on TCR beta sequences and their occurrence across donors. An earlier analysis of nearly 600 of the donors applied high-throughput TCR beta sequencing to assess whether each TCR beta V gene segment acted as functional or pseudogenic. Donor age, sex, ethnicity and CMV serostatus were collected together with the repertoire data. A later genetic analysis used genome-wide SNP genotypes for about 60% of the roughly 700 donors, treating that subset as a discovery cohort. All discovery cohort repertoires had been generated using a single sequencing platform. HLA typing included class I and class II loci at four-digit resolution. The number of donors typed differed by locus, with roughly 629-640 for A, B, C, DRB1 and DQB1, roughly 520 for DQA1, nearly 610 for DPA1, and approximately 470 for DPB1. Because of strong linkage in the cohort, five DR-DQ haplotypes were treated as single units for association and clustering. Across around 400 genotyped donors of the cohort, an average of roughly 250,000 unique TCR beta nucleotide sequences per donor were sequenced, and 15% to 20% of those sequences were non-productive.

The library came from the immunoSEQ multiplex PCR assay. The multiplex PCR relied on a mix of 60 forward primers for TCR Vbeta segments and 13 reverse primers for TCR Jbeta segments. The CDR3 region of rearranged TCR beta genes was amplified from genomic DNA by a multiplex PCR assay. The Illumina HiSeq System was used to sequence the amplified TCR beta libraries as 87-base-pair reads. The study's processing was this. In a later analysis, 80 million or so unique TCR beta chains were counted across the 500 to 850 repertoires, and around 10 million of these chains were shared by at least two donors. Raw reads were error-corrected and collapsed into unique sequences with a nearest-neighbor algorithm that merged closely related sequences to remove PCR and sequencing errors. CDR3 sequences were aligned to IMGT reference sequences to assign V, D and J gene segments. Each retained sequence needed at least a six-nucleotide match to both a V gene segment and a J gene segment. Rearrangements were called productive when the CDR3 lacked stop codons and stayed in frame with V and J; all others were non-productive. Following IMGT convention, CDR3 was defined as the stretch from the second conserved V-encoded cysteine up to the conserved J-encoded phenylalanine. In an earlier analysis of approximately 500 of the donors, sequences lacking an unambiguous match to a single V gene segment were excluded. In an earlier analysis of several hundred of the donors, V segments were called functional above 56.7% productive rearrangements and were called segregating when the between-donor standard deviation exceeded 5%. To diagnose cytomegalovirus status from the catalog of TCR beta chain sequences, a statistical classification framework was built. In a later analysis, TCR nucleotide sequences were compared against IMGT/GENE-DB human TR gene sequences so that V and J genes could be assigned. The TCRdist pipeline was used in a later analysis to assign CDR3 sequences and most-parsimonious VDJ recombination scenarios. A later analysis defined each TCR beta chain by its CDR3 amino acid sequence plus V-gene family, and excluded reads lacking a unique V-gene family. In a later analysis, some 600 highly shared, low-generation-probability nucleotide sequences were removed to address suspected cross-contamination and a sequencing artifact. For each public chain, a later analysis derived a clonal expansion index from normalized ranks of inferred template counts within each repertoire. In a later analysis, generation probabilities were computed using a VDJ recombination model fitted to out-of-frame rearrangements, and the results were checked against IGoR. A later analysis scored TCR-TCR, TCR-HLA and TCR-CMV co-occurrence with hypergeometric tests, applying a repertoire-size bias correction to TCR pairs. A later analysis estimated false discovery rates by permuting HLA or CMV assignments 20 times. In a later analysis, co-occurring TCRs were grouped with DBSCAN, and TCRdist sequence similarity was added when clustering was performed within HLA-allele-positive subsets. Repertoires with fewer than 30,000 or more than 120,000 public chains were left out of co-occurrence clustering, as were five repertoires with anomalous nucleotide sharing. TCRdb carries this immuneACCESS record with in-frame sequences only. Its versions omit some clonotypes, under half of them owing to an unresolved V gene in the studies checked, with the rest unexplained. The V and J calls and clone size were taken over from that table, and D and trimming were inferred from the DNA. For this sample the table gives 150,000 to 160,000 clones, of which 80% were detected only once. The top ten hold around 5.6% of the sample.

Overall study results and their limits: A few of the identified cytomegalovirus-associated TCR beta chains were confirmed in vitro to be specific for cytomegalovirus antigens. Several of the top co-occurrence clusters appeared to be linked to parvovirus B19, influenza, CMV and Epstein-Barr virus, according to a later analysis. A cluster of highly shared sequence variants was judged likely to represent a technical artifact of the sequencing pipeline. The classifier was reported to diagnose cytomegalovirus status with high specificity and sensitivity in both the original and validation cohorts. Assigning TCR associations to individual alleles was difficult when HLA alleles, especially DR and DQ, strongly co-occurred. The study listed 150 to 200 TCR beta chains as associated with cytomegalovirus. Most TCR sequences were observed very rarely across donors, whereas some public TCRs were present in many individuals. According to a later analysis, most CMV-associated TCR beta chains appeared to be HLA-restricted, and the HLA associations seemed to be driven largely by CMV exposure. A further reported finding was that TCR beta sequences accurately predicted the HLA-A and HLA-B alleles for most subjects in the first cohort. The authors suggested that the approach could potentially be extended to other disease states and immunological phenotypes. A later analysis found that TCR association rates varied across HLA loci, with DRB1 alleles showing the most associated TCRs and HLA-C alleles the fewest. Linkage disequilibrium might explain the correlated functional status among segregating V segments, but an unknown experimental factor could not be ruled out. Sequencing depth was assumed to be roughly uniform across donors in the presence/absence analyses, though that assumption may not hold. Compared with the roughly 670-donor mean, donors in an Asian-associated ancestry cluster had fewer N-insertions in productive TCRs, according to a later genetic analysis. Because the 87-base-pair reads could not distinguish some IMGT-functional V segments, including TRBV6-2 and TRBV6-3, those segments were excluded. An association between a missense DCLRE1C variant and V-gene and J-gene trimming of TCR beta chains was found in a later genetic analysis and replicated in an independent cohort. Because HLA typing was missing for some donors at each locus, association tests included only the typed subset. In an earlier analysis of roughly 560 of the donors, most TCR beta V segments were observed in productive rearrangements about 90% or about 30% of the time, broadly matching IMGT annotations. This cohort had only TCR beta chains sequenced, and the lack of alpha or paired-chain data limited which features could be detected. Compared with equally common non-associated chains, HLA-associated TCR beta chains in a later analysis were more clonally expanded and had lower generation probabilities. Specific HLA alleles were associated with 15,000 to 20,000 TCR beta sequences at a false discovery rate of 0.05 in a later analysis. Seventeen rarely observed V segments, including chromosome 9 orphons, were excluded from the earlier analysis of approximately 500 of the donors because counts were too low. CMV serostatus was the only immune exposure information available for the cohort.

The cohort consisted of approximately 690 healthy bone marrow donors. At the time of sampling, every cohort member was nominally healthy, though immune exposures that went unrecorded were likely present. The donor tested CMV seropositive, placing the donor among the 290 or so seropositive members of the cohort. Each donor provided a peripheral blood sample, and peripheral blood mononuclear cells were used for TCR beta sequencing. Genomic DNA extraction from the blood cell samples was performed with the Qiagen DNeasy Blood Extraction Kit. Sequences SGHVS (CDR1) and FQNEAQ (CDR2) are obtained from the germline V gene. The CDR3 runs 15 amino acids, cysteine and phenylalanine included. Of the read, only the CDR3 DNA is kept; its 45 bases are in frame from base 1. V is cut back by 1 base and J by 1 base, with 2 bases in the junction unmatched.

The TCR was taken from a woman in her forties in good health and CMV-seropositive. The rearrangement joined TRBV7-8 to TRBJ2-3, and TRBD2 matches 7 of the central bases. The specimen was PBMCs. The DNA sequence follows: TGTGCCAGCAGCTTAGATCTAGCGGGCACAGATACGCAGTATTTT. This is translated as CASSLDLAGTDTQYF.